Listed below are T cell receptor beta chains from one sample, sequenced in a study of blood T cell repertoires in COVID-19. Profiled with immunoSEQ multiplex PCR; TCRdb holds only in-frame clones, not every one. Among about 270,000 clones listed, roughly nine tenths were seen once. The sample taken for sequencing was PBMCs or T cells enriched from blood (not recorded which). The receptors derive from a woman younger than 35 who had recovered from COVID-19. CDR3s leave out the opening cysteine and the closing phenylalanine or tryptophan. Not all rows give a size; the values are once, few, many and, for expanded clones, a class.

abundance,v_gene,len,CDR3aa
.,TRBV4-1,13,ASSQVLLSGEKLF
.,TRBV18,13,ASSPRGISNQPQH
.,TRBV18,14,ASSPRQGSSGNTIY
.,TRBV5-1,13,ASSLGGLDQETQY
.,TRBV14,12,ASSQAGDNYEQY
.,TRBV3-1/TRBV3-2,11,ASSQGQFYGYT
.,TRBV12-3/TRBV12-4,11,ASSRTGYTEAF
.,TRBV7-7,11,ASSKALPDTQY
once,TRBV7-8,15,ASSWPGQTSMIGELF
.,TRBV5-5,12,ASSPRTNTDTQY
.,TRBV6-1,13,ASSEASGQNQPQH
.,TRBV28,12,ASSLTGGESYYT
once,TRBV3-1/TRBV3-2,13,ASTLGLAGSYEQY
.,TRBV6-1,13,ASSEWDRGGNTIY
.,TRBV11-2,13,ASSLLSHLTAGYT
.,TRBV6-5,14,ASSYFGAGGWETQY
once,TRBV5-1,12,ASSLGTDYYEQY
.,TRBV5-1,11,ASSYGQGSGYT
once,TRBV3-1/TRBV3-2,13,ASSHPMGGQYGYT
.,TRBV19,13,ASRRRDGRDQPQH
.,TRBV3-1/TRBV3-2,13,ASSPRDFDTDTQY
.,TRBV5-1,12,ASSATVSGYGYT
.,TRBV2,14,ASSLIDRVVEEKLF
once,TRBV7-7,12,ASSFAGGQETQY
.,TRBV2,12,ASSSQGQNTEAF
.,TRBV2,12,ASRADRVGNTIY
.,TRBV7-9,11,ASLGGLNTEAF